The 6 T cell receptor beta chains reported below all come from one sample, sequenced in a study of T cells in Graves' hyperthyroidism and ophthalmopathy. The TCR beta CDR3 regions underwent amplification using RNA transcripts as the source. First-round RT-PCR with HTBI primers amplified the TCR CDR3 region. TCRdb called the multiplex PCR reads again in MiXCR, with one record for every CDR3 protein. The data hold over 700,000 distinct CDR3 sequences, with under 20% observed a single time. Sample: blood. The receptors originated from a woman aged 45-59 years with Graves' hyperthyroidism that later progressed to Graves' ophthalmopathy.

This clonotype was detected only once. V and J are TRBV5-1 and TRBJ2-2; D is possibly TRBD1 (8 bases). Looked up from germline, CDR1 is SGHRS and CDR2 is YFSETQ. This CDR3 spans 16 amino acids. V gave up 2 bases and J gave up 5 bases, with 16 bases separating them. The CDR3 is CASSLRQGRATGELFF. The CDR3, as DNA: TGCGCCAGCAGCTTACGACAGGGGAGGGCTACCGGGGAGCTGTTTTTT. Supplemented by reference TRBV5-1 and TRBJ2-2, the full variable domain reads KAGVTQTPRYLIKTRGQQVTLSCSPISGHRSVSWYQQTPGQGLQFLFEYFSETQRNKGNFPGRFSGRQFSNSRSEMNVSTLELGDSALYLCASSLRQGRATGELFFGEGSRLTVL.

This clonotype was recorded at least ten times. This chain connects TRBV20-1 to TRBJ1-5, with D possibly being TRBD1 (5 bases). Germline CDR1 is DFQATT and CDR2 is SNEGSKA (reference sequence). With 3 bases removed from V and 2 bases from J, the gap between germline ends came to 11 bases. This CDR3 has 14 amino acids. The CDR3 is CSARRGGGNQPQHF. The DNA for the CDR3 is TGCAGTGCTAGGCGGGGGGGTGGCAATCAGCCCCAGCATTTT.

This clonotype was seen more than once but under ten times. This sequence joins TRBV15 and TRBJ2-1; 8 bases map to TRBD1. The CDR3 is 13 residues long. The V gene's germline CDR1 is LNHNV and CDR2 YYDKDF (reference sequence). V shed 7 bases, J shed 6 bases, and the junction held 5 bases outside the gene matches. CDR3 coding DNA: TGTGCCACCAAACTGGACAGGGCCAATGAGCAGTTCTTC. Amino acid sequence: CATKLDRANEQFF.

This clonotype was picked up many times. In DNA form, the CDR3 reads TGTGCCAGCAGCCCCGGCGGAGCGGGGGAACCCCAAGAGACCCAGTACTTC. Its translation: CASSPGGAGEPQETQYF. The genes are TRBV7-9 and TRBJ2-5, with 8 bases identical to TRBD2. Trimming removed 5 bases from V and 1 base from J; junction bases left unmatched: 12. Germline CDR1 and CDR2: SEHNR and FQNEAQ (reference sequence). The CDR3 sequence is 17 residues long.

This clonotype was counted many times. The CDR3 coding sequence is TGTGCCAGCAGTAGTAGCCAAGAGACCCAGTACTTC. Translating gives CASSSSQETQYF. The V gene is TRBV11-3, the J gene TRBJ2-5; D gene unclear. The V and J ends lost 6 bases and 1 base respectively, with 6 bases between them. CDR1 is SGHNT, CDR2 YENEEA, per germline. This CDR3 has 12 amino acids.

A few counts support this clonotype. The rearrangement links TRBV7-9 to TRBJ2-3; unclear D gene. CDR1 is SEHNR, CDR2 FQNEAQ, per germline (reference sequence). Trimming removed 2 bases at V and 8 bases at J, with 5 bases between. The CDR3 extends over 11 amino acids. CDR3 coding DNA: TGTGCCAGCAGCTTAAGGGTTACGCAGTATTTT. Its translation: CASSLRVTQYF. Looking up the rest from reference TRBV7-9 and TRBJ2-3 gives the full variable domain: DTGVSQNPRHKITKRGQNVTFRCDPISEHNRLYWYRQTLGQGPEFLTYFQNEAQLEKSRLLSDRFSAERPKGSFSTLEIQRTEQGDSAMYLCASSLRVTQYFGPGTRLTVL.